This T cell receptor (beta chain) was identified during a study of control samples from healthy donors and cancer patients. This CDR3 region has 10 residues. Germline V gene sequence: CDR1 DFQATT, CDR2 SNEGSKA (reference sequence). V was shortened by 6 bases and J by 3 bases, with 5 bases between the two germline ends. Only in-frame clones appear in the TCRdb table, and some are missing; sequencing was by immunoSEQ multiplex PCR. Of 130,000 to 150,000 clones in the sample, 91% were seen once. Sequences were obtained from blood. The TCR comes from a man aged 25-45 years in good health. The V call is TRBV20-1, the J call TRBJ1-2, with D unclear. The CDR3 DNA reads TGCAGTGCCCTGGACTATGGCTACACCTTC. Its translation: CSALDYGYTF.